Reported below is one T cell receptor (beta chain). This entry comes from a study of cytomegalovirus exposure and HLA in healthy donors. With 60 Vbeta and 13 Jbeta primers, the PCR was carried out. Clones were read by immunoSEQ multiplex PCR, and TCRdb kept only the in-frame ones, dropping some. The repertoire holds about 190,000 clones, approximately 79% seen once, with 1.6% in the top ten. The V end lost 5 bases, the J end lost 4 bases, and 15 bases lay between the germline ends. The germline V gene has CDR1 MNHEY and CDR2 SVGAGI. CDR3 length: 14 amino acids. This chain links TRBV6-5 with TRBJ2-7, with D possibly TRBD2 on 5 matching bases. This receptor was taken from a woman aged 18 to 35 in good health and CMV-seronegative. Sequenced material: PBMCs. The CDR3 loop reads CASSPNYRGYEQYF. The CDR3 DNA follows: TGTGCCAGCAGTCCAAACTACCGGGGATACGAGCAGTACTTC.